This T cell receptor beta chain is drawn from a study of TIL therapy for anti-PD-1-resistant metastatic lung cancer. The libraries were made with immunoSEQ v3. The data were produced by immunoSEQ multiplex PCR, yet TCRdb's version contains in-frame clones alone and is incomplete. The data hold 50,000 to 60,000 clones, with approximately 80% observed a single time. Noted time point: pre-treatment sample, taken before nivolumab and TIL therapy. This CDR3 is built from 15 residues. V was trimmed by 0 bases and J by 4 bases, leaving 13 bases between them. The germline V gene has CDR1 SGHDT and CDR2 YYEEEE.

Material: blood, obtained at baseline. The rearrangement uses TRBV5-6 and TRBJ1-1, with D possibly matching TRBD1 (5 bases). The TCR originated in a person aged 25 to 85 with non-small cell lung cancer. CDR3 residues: CASSLVPREGTEAFF. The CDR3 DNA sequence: TGTGCCAGCAGCTTGGTTCCCAGGGAGGGCACTGAAGCTTTCTTT.